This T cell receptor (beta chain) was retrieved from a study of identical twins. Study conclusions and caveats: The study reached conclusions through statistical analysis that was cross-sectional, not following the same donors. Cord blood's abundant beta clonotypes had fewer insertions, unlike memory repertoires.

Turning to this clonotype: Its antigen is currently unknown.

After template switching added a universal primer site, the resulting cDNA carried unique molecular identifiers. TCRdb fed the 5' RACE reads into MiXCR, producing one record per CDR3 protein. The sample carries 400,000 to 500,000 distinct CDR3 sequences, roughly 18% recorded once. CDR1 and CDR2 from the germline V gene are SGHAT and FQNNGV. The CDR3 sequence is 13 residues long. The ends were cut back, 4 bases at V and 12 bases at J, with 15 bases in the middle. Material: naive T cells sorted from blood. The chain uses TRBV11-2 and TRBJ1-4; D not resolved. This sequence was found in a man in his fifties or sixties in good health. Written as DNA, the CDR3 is TGTGCCAGCAGCTCTTCCGGGTTCGGAGAACTGTTTTTT. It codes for CASSSSGFGELFF. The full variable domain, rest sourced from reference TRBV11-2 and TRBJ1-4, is EAGVAQSPRYKIIEKRQSVAFWCNPISGHATLYWYQQILGQGPKLLIQFQNNGVVDDSQLPKDRFSAERLKGVDSTLKIQPAKLEDSAVYLCASSSSGFGELFFGSGTQLSVL.